This TCR beta chain comes out of a study of regulatory T cells in long-lasting Graves disease. Points from the study as a whole: Persistent disease was associated with favored TRBV28 usage and with favored use of TRBJ1-2 and TRBJ2-5.

The time point was: newly diagnosed GD, antithyroid drugs for less than 3 months. Researchers made the TCR library from RNA that was extracted from PBMCs. In its sample, this clonotype was seen many times. Its antigen is undetermined. CDR1 is ENHRY, CDR2 SYGVKD, per germline. The junction had 11 bases not matched to a gene; V was cut back by 4 bases and J by 1 base. The CDR3 contains 19 residues. For TCR beta, libraries came from iRepertoire HTBI primers and Arm-PCR of CDR3 regions. TCRdb called the multiplex PCR reads again in MiXCR, with one record for every CDR3 protein. Of about 200,000 distinct CDR3 sequences listed, around 19% were seen once; the top ten hold roughly a fifth.

This clonotype was sampled from a female donor with Graves disease. The sample consisted of peripheral blood mononuclear cells (PBMCs), taken at new diagnosis, from a patient treated with antithyroid drugs. The chain has TRBV10-3 and TRBJ2-3; 13 nucleotides line up with TRBD2. In DNA, the CDR3 is TGTGCCATCAGTGCATCCCCGGGACTAGCGGGAAGCGGCACAGATACGCAGTATTTT. This sequence encodes CAISASPGLAGSGTDTQYF.